Detailed here is one T cell receptor beta chain. Its antigen is still unknown. PCR was performed using 60 Vbeta and 13 Jbeta primers. Only in-frame clones appear in the TCRdb table, and some are missing; sequencing was by immunoSEQ multiplex PCR. Altogether 150,000 to 200,000 clones are present, about 90% being singletons, with the ten largest covering around 1%. This sample stems from a study of cytomegalovirus exposure and HLA in healthy donors. The CDR3 consists of 14 residues. Germline V gives CDR1 MNHEY, CDR2 SVGAGI. The ends were cut back, 7 bases at V and 5 bases at J, with 17 bases in the middle. Findings and limits, study-wide: Rates of TCR association differed by HLA locus in a later analysis, with DRB1 highest and HLA-C lowest. Sequence variants that were highly shared formed a cluster that was likely a sequencing artifact. With later analysis, a missense DCLRE1C variant became linked to TCR beta V- and J-gene trimming.

This receptor was identified in a boy younger than 10 in good health and CMV-seronegative. This chain uses TRBV6-5 with TRBJ1-1; the D is unclear. Sequenced: PBMCs. CDR3 sequence: CASTPPTGGTEAFF. Here the CDR3 DNA reads TGTGCCAGCACCCCACCCACGGGAGGAACTGAAGCTTTCTTT.